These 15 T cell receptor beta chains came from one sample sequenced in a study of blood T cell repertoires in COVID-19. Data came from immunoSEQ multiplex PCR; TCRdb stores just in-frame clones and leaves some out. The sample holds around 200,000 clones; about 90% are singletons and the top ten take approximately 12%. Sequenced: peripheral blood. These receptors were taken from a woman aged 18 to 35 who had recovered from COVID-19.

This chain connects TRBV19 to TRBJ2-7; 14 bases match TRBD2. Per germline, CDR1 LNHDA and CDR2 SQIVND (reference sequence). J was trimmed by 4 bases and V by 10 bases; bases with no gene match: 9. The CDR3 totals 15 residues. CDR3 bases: TGTGCCACTAGCCCGGGACTAGCGGGAGCATACGAGCAGTACTTC. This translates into CATSPGLAGAYEQYF.

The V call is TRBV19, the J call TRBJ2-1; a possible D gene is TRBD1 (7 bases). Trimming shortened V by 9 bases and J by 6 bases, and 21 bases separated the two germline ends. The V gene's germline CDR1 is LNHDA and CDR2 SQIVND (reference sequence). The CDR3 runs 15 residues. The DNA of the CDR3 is TGTGCCAGCTCAACAGGGGCCTACGGGAGCAATGAGCAGTTCTTC. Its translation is CASSTGAYGSNEQFF.

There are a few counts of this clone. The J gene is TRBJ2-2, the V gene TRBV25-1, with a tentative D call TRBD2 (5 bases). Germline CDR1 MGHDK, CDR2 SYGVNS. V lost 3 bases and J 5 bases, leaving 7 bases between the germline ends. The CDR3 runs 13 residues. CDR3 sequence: CASSDRGTGELFF. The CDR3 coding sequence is TGTGCCAGCAGTGACCGGGGTACCGGGGAGCTGTTTTTT.

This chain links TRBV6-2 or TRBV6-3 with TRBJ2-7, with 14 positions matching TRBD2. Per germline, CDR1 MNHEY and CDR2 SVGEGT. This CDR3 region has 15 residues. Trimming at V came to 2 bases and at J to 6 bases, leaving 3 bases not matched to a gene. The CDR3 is CASSYVGTSGSEQYF. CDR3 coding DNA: TGTGCCAGCAGTTACGTCGGGACTAGCGGGAGCGAGCAGTACTTC.

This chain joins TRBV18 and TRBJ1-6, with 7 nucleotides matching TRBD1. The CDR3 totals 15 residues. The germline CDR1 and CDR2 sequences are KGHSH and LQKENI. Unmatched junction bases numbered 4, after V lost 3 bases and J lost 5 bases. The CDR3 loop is CASSPVGQNNSPLHF. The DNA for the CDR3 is TGTGCCAGCTCACCGGTGGGACAGAATAATTCACCCCTCCACTTT.

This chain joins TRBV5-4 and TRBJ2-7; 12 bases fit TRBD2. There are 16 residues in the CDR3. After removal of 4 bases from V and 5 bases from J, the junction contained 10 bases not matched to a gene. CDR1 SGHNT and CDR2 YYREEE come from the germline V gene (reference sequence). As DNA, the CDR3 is TGTGCCAGCAGCCCTAGCGGGAGGGCCCTCACAGACGAGCAGTACTTC. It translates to CASSPSGRALTDEQYF.

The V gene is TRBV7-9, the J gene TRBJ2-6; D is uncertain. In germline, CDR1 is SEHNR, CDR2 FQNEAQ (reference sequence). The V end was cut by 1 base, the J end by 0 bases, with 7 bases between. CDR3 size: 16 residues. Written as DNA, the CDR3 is TGTGCCAGCAGCTTAGGTCCCCTCTCTGGGGCCAACGTCCTGACTTTC. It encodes CASSLGPLSGANVLTF.

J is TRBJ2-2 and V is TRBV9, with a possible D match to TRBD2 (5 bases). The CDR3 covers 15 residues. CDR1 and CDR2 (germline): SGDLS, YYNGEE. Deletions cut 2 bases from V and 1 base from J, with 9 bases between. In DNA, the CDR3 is TGTGCCAGCAGCGTTTGGAGCGGGAACACCGGGGAGCTGTTTTTT. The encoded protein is CASSVWSGNTGELFF.

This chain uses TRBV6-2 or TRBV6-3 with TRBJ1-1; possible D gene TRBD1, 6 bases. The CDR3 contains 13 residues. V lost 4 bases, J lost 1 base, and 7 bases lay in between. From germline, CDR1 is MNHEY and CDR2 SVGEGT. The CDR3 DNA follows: TGTGCCAGCAGTTTACAGGGGAACACTGAAGCTTTCTTT. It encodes CASSLQGNTEAFF.

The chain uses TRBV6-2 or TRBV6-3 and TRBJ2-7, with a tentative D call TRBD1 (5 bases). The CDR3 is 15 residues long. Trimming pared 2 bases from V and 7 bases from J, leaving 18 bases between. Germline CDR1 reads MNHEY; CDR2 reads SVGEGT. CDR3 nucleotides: TGTGCCAGCAGTTACGTCGGCCAACAGGTTAGGGAGCAGTACTTC. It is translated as CASSYVGQQVREQYF.

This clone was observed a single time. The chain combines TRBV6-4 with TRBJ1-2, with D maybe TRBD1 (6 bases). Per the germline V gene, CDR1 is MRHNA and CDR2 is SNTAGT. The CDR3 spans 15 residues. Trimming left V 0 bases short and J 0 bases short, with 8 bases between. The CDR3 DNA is TGTGCCAGCAGTGACTCAAGACAGGCTAACTATGGCTACACCTTC. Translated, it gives CASSDSRQANYGYTF.

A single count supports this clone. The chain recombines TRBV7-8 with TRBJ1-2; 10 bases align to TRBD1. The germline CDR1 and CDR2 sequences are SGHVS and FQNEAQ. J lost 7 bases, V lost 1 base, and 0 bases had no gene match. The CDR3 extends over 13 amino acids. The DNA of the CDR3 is TGTGCCAGCAGCTTAGGACAGGGGGCTGGCTACACCTTC. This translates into CASSLGQGAGYTF.

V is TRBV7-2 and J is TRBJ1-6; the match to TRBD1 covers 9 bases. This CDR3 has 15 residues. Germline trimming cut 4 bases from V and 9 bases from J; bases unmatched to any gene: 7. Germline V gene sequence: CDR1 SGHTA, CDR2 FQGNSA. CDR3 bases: TGTGCCAGCAGCTCAACAGGGGGCAGAGCTTCACCCCTCCACTTT. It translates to CASSSTGGRASPLHF.

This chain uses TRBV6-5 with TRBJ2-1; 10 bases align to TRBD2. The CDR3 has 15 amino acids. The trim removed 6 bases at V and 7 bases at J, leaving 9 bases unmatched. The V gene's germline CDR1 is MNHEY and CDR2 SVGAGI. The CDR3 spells CASSRAKAGGNEQFF. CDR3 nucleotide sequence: TGTGCCAGCAGCCGGGCTAAAGCGGGGGGGAATGAGCAGTTCTTC.

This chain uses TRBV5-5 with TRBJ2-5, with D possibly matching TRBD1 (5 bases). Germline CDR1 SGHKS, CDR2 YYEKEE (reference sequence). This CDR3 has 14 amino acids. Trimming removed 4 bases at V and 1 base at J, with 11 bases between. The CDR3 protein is CASSIRVTQETQYF. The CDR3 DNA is TGTGCCAGCAGCATCAGGGTGACCCAAGAGACCCAGTACTTC.